This T cell receptor beta chain was identified during a study of T cell changes during pregnancy in multiple sclerosis. The table came from immunoSEQ multiplex PCR; TCRdb's copy has only in-frame clones and leaves some out. Of under 70,000 clones in the sample, 75% to 95% are singletons; the top ten hold 1% to 1.5%. This clone has a single count. The germline V gene encodes CDR1 SGHTA and CDR2 FQGTGA. Unmatched junction bases numbered 9, after V lost 3 bases and J lost 3 bases. The CDR3 covers 16 residues. This clonotype originated in a female donor in good health, enrolled as a control in a pregnancy study. The sequenced sample was peripheral blood, obtained after pregnancy. This chain connects TRBV7-3 to TRBJ2-3; 7 nucleotides align to TRBD1. The CDR3 nucleotides are TGTGCCAGCAGCTTCCTCAGACAGGGACGAACAGATACGCAGTATTTT. This codes for CASSFLRQGRTDTQYF.